A selection of T cell receptor beta chains follows, all from one sample in a study of blood T cell repertoires in COVID-19. Sequenced by immunoSEQ multiplex PCR; TCRdb stores in-frame clones only, minus some. This table holds roughly 250,000 clones, just under 90% found once. The sample comprised peripheral blood. All receptors derive from a middle-aged woman with acute or convalescent COVID-19. Both conserved end residues are part of each CDR3. The D gene is left open where the match is weak. Some rows mark clone size as missing; the rest say once, few, many or name a class of expanded clone.

cdr3_length	j_call	clone_size	v_call	d_call	cdr3_aa	cdr3_nt
12	TRBJ2-3	NA	TRBV11-1	NA	CASSLGFSTQYF	TGTGCCAGCAGCTTAGGGTTTAGTACGCAGTATTTT
18	TRBJ2-3	NA	TRBV24-1	NA	CATSDLPRTGMSTDTQYF	TGTGCCACCAGTGATCTACCTCGAACAGGGATGAGCACAGATACGCAGTATTTT
15	TRBJ1-3	NA	TRBV5-1	NA	CASSPGDLSGNTIYF	TGCGCCAGCAGCCCGGGGGACCTTTCTGGAAACACCATATATTTT
18	TRBJ1-1	once	TRBV19	NA	CASSIKPGVLRADTEAFF	TGTGCCAGTAGTATAAAGCCTGGGGTCCTGAGGGCAGACACTGAAGCTTTCTTT
11	TRBJ2-1	NA	TRBV6-6	NA	CASSRRGEQFF	TGTGCCAGCAGCCGGAGGGGTGAGCAGTTCTTC
15	TRBJ1-3	NA	TRBV7-9	NA	CASSFGSQGRNTIYF	TGTGCCAGCAGCTTTGGCTCCCAAGGCAGGAACACCATATATTTT
16	TRBJ2-1	few	TRBV5-1	TRBD2	CASSPGGASGYNEQFF	TGCGCCAGCAGCCCGGGTGGGGCTAGCGGTTACAATGAGCAGTTCTTC
13	TRBJ2-2	NA	TRBV10-3	NA	CAIRAEGTGELFF	TGTGCCATCAGGGCTGAGGGCACCGGGGAGCTGTTTTTT
15	TRBJ2-1	NA	TRBV9	TRBD1	CASSVGTGIPNEQFF	TGTGCCAGCAGCGTGGGGACAGGGATCCCTAATGAGCAGTTCTTC
14	TRBJ1-2	NA	TRBV10-1	NA	CASSESERNYGYTF	TGCGCCAGCAGTGAGTCGGAGCGTAACTATGGCTACACCTTC
15	TRBJ2-5	NA	TRBV18	TRBD2	CASSPPGRGQETQYF	TGTGCCAGCTCACCCCCCGGGCGGGGGCAAGAGACCCAGTACTTC
16	TRBJ1-2	once	TRBV24-1	NA	CATSDSNQDGLYGYTF	TGTGCCACCAGTGATTCTAACCAGGACGGACTCTATGGCTACACCTTC
14	TRBJ1-2	NA	TRBV28	TRBD1	CASLSGQQRGRYTF	TGTGCCTCCCTCTCGGGACAGCAACGAGGGCGCTACACCTTC
15	TRBJ1-4	NA	TRBV19	NA	CASSDSRATNEKLFF	TGTGCCAGTAGTGACAGTCGTGCAACTAATGAAAAACTGTTTTTT
15	TRBJ2-1	NA	TRBV7-2	NA	CASRRDRSSYNEQFF	TGTGCCAGCAGGCGCGACAGGAGCTCCTACAATGAGCAGTTCTTC
17	TRBJ2-3	NA	TRBV5-1	TRBD1	CASSRGTGGRSTDTQYF	TGCGCCAGCAGCCGTGGGACAGGGGGCAGGAGCACAGATACGCAGTATTTT
15	TRBJ2-1	NA	TRBV5-6	TRBD2	CASSLGGGGYNEQFF	TGTGCCAGCAGCCTTGGCGGGGGGGGCTACAATGAGCAGTTCTTC
14	TRBJ1-5	NA	TRBV7-8	NA	CASSLAEGNQPQHF	TGTGCCAGCAGCTTAGCCGAGGGCAATCAGCCCCAGCATTTT
13	TRBJ1-3	NA	TRBV2	NA	CASSALGGNTIYF	TGTGCCAGCAGTGCTCTCGGTGGAAACACCATATATTTT
12	TRBJ1-2	NA	TRBV11-2	NA	CASSLFNRDHTF	TGTGCCAGCAGCTTGTTCAACAGGGATCACACCTTC
13	TRBJ1-2	once	TRBV20-1	NA	CSASPARDSGYTF	TGCAGTGCTAGTCCGGCCCGGGACTCAGGCTACACCTTC
11	TRBJ1-1	NA	TRBV20-1	NA	CSALQGAEAFF	TGCAGTGCTCTGCAGGGCGCGGAAGCTTTCTTT
16	TRBJ2-1	once	TRBV11-2	NA	CASSLVRPFTYNEQFF	TGTGCCAGCAGCTTAGTGAGGCCCTTCACCTACAATGAGCAGTTCTTC
12	TRBJ1-2	once	TRBV19	NA	CARNRTGPGYTF	TGTGCCAGGAACCGGACTGGACCGGGCTACACCTTC
13	TRBJ1-1	NA	TRBV19	NA	CASRYREGTEAFF	TGTGCCAGTAGGTACAGGGAGGGAACTGAAGCTTTCTTT
14	TRBJ1-2	NA	TRBV4-1	TRBD1	CASSYAGGNYGYTF	TGCGCCAGCAGTTACGCAGGGGGGAACTATGGCTACACCTTC
15	TRBJ2-2	NA	TRBV24-1	TRBD1	CATSEGQGRTGELFF	TGTGCCACCAGTGAAGGACAGGGCCGGACCGGGGAGCTGTTTTTT
13	TRBJ1-2	NA	TRBV10-2	NA	CASSDYASIGYTF	TGCGCCAGCAGTGACTACGCGTCTATTGGCTACACCTTC
16	TRBJ2-1	once	TRBV10-3	NA	CAISESRLILSDEQFF	TGTGCCATCAGTGAGTCGAGACTCATCTTATCGGATGAGCAGTTCTTC
14	TRBJ1-1	NA	TRBV19	NA	CASSIENRYTEAFF	TGTGCCAGTAGTATAGAAAACCGGTACACTGAAGCTTTCTTT
15	TRBJ1-2	once	TRBV6-5	TRBD1	CASSYSGQGLYGYTF	TGTGCCAGCAGTTACTCCGGACAGGGTCTCTATGGCTACACCTTC
15	TRBJ2-2	NA	TRBV5-1	NA	CASSLKPRDTGELFF	TGCGCCAGCAGCTTGAAACCCCGAGACACCGGGGAGCTGTTTTTT
14	TRBJ1-4	NA	TRBV25-1	NA	CASSDNRDDEKLFF	TGTGCCAGCAGTGATAACAGGGATGATGAAAAACTGTTTTTT
13	TRBJ1-1	NA	TRBV18	NA	CASSPPAHTEAFF	TGTGCCAGCTCACCACCGGCTCACACTGAAGCTTTCTTT
15	TRBJ1-2	few	TRBV9	NA	CASSVDGGVNYGYTF	TGTGCCAGCAGCGTAGACGGGGGAGTGAACTATGGCTACACCTTC